This T cell receptor (beta chain) was identified during a study of CXCR3-negative and CXCR3-positive naive CD8 T cells. The overall study: Sequencing yielded some 150 million TRB reads, roughly 1.5 +/- 0.3 million per library. Whole-study findings and limits: Surface CD5 matched across naive subsets, and TRB CDR3 properties served to infer TCR strength.

cDNA libraries for TRB were generated by 5' RACE incorporating UMI labels. Using the 5' RACE reads, TCRdb records one entry per CDR3 protein without DNA. The sample totals around 50,000 distinct CDR3 sequences; its top ten clones hold about a quarter. Points on this clonotype: Its antigen remains unidentified.

Germline CDR1 SGHDT, CDR2 YYEEEE. This CDR3 is built from 15 residues. The genes are TRBV5-6 and TRBJ2-7; the TCRdb D gene call, TRBD2, has no DNA to confirm it. The receptor was isolated from a human donor in good health. Some clones in this sample may be carry-over from other donors' samples. Sequenced input: memory CD8+ T cells from blood. The CDR3: CASSDRTSGVYEQYF.